This entry concerns a single T cell receptor beta chain. The antigen is undetermined. The sample is drawn from a study of cytomegalovirus exposure and HLA in healthy donors. The study, taken as a whole, reports: Three chains tied to CMV proved CMV antigen-specific in vitro.

Donors were ostensibly healthy at sampling, although undocumented immune exposures were probable. Germline V gene lookup returns CDR1 SEHNR and CDR2 FQNEAQ (reference sequence). The CDR3 totals 11 residues. Trimming took 5 bases from V and 4 from J, leaving 5 bases between them. In the PCR, 60 Vbeta and 13 Jbeta primers were used. The protocol was immunoSEQ multiplex PCR, while the TCRdb copy is restricted to in-frame clones and leaves out a portion. The sample includes some 200,000 clones, over 70% of them seen just once. The specimen sequenced was PBMCs. The chain uses TRBV7-9 and TRBJ1-1; D is uncertain. The sequence came from a middle-aged man in good health and CMV-seronegative. The CDR3 is CASSLFTEAFF. The CDR3 nucleotides are TGTGCCAGCAGCCTTTTCACTGAAGCTTTCTTT. Full variable domain (remainder filled in from reference TRBV7-9 and TRBJ1-1): DTGVSQNPRHKITKRGQNVTFRCDPISEHNRLYWYRQTLGQGPEFLTYFQNEAQLEKSRLLSDRFSAERPKGSFSTLEIQRTEQGDSAMYLCASSLFTEAFFGQGTRLTVV.